The entry below describes one T cell receptor beta chain. This entry is derived from a study of blood T cell repertoires in COVID-19. Looking at the study overall: The United States, Italy and Spain were the sources of the acute and convalescent COVID-19 samples.

CDR1 is SQVTM and CDR2 is ANQGSEA in the germline V gene. This CDR3 comprises 13 residues. V was clipped by 7 bases and J by 2 bases; unmatched bases: 8. Produced via immunoSEQ multiplex PCR; TCRdb's table is partial and in-frame only. The repertoire holds approximately 240,000 clones, with 70% to 85% as singletons. Input material: peripheral blood. The TCR comes from a woman of 80 years or more with active or convalescent COVID-19. The rearrangement joins TRBV29-1 to TRBJ2-7; 7 nucleotides line up with TRBD1. CDR3 bases: TGCAGCGCCATAAGCGACAGGGCCTACGAGCAGTACTTC. Protein sequence: CSAISDRAYEQYF.